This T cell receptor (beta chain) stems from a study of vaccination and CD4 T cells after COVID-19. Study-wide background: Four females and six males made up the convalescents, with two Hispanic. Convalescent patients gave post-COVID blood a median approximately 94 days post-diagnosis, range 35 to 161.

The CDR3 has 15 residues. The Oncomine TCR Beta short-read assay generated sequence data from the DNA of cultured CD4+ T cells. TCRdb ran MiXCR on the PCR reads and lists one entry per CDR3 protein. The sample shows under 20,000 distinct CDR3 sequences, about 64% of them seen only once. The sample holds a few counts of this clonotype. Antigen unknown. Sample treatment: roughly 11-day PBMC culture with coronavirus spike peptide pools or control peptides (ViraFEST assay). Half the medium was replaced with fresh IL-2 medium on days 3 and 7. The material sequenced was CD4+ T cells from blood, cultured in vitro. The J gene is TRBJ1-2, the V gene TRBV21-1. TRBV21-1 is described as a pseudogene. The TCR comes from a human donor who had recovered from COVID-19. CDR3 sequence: CASSEGVGKNYGYTF. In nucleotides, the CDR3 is TGTGCCAGCAGCGAAGGGGTAGGGAAAAACTATGGCTACACCTTC.